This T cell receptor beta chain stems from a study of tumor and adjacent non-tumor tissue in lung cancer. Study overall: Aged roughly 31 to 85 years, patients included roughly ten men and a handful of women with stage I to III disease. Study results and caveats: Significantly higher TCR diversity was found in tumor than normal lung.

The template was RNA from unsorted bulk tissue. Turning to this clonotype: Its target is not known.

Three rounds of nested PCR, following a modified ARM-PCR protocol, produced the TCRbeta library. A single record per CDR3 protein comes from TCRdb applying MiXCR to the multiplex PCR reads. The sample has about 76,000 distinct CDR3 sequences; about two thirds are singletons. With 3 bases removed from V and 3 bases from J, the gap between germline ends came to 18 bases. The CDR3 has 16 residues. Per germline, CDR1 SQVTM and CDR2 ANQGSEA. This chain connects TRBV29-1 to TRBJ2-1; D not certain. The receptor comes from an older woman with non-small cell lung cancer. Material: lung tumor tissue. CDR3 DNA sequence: TGCAGCGTTGAGACTGGAGCAGAAAATTACTACAATGAGCAGTTCTTC. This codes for CSVETGAENYYNEQFF.